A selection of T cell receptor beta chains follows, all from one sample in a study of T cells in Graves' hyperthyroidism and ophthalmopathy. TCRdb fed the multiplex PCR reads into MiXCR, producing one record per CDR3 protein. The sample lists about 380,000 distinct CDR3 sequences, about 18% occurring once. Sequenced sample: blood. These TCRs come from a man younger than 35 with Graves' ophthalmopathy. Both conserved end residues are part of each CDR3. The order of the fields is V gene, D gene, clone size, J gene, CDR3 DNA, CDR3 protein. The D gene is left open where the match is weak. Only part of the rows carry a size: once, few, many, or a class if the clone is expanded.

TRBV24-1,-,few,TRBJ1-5,TGTGCCACCAGTGAGGGGTTTAGCAATCAGCCCCAGCATTTT,CATSEGFSNQPQHF
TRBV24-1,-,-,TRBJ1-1,TGTGCCACCAGTGACCGTACAGGGTATTATGAAGCTTTCTTT,CATSDRTGYYEAFF
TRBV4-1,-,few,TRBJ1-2,TGCGCCAGCAGGCATGCTACAGATGGGGGGTCTAATGGCTACACCTTC,CASRHATDGGSNGYTF
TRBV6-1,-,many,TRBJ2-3,TGTGCCAGCAGTGACCCGGACTATAGCACAGATACGCAGTATTTT,CASSDPDYSTDTQYF
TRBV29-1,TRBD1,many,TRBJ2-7,TGCAGCGTTGCCGGGACAGGGGACTGGCGGCAGTACTTC,CSVAGTGDWRQYF
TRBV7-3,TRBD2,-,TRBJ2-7,TGTGCCAGCAGCATAACTAGCGGGGCCGCCTACGAGCAGTACTTC,CASSITSGAAYEQYF
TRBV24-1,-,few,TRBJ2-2,TGTGCCACCAGTGACTTTGCAGGGCGGAACACCGGGGAGCTGTTTTTT,CATSDFAGRNTGELFF
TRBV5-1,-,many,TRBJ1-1,TGCGCCAGCAGCTTGGGCCAGCACGACGGAAGAGCTTTCTTT,CASSLGQHDGRAFF
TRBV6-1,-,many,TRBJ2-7,TGTGCCAGCAGTTACCCGACCGACGAGCAGTACTTC,CASSYPTDEQYF
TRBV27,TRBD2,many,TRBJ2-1,TGTGCCAGCAGTTTAATGGGACTAGCGATTCCGAGCTCCTACAATGAGCAGTTCTTC,CASSLMGLAIPSSYNEQFF
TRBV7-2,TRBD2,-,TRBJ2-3,TGTGCCAGCAGTTCAGCGGGGGCCCTCGGAAATACGCAGTATTTT,CASSSAGALGNTQYF
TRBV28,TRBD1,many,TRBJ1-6,TGTGCCAGCACCTTAAGTGGGACAGGGTCATTGGGCTATAATTCACCCCTCCACTTT,CASTLSGTGSLGYNSPLHF
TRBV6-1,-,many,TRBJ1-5,TGTGCCAGCTCCGAAGCGGGTCAGCCCCAGCATTTT,CASSEAGQPQHF
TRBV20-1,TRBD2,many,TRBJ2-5,TGCAGTGCCCCCTCCCTCATTACTAGCGGGGGGCCGCAAGAGACCCAGTACTTC,CSAPSLITSGGPQETQYF
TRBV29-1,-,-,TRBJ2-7,TGCAGCGTTGCGCAGGCGGACGAGCAGTACTTC,CSVAQADEQYF
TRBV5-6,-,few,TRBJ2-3,TGTGCCAGCAGTTACGGCACTGGCGCAGATACGCAGTATTTT,CASSYGTGADTQYF
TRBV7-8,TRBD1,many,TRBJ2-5,TGTGCCAGCAGCTTTCGGGACAGGACGGACCAAGAGACCCAGTACTTC,CASSFRDRTDQETQYF
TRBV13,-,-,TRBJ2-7,TGTGCCAGCAGCTTAATCTCCTCCTACGAGCAGCACTTC,CASSLISSYEQHF